These 2 T cell receptor beta chains originate from one sample sequenced in a study of T-cell reconstitution after alpha-beta-depleted transplantation in children. Researchers prepared the TCRbeta library using unique molecular identifiers, the study reports. Using its own MiXCR run on the PCR reads, TCRdb lists one record per CDR3 protein. Found here are more than 400,000 distinct CDR3 sequences, about 10% of them singletons; the top ten hold 13% to 15%. Source: PBMCs, mostly from graft donor cells, taken 180 days after TCRalphabeta/CD19-depleted stem cell transplant. These receptors were obtained from a female patient aged 2-9 years who had a stem cell transplant for aplastic anemia, so the T cells may come from the graft donor.

There are a few counts of this clonotype. V is TRBV20-1 and J is TRBJ1-1; TRBD1 might be the D (5 bases). Germline V gene sequence: CDR1 DFQATT, CDR2 SNEGSKA (reference sequence). Trimming removed 6 bases at V and 3 bases at J, with 17 bases between. The CDR3 has 14 amino acids. The CDR3 coding sequence is TGCAGTGCCCCGGGGGGGAACGGATACACTGAAGCTTTCTTT. Translating gives CSAPGGNGYTEAFF.

This clonotype was seen ten or more times. This chain uses TRBV12-3 or TRBV12-4 with TRBJ2-3, with D uncertain. This CDR3 has 12 residues. The germline V and J ends were trimmed by 5 bases and 5 bases, with 8 bases remaining between them. The CDR3: CASSRDGDTQYF. The CDR3 DNA reads as TGTGCCAGCAGTAGAGATGGAGATACGCAGTATTTT.